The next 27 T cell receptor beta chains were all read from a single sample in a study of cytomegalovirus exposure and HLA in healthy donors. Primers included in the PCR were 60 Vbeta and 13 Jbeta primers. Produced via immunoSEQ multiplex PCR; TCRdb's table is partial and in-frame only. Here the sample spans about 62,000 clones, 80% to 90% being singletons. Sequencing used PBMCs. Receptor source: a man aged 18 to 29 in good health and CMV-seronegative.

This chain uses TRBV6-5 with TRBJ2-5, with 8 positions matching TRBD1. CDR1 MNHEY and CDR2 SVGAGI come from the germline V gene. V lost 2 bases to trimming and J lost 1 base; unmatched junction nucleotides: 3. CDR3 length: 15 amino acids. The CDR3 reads CASSYQGAIQETQYF. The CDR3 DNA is TGTGCCAGCAGTTACCAGGGGGCCATCCAAGAGACCCAGTACTTC.

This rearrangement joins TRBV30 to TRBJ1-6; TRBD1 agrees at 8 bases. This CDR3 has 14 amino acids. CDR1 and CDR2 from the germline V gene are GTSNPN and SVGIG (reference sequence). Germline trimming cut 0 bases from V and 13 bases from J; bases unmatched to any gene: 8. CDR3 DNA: TGTGCCTGGAGTGTGTTAACAGGGGGTTTGCCCCTCCACTTT. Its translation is CAWSVLTGGLPLHF.

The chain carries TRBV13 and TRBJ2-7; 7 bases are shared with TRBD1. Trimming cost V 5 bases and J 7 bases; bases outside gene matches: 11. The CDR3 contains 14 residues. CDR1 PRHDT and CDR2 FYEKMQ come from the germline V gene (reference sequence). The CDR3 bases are TGTGCCAGCAGCATCCCAACAGGGGCTGGGGAGCAGTACTTC. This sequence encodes CASSIPTGAGEQYF. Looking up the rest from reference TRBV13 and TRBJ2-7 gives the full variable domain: AAGVIQSPRHLIKEKRETATLKCYPIPRHDTVYWYQQGPGQDPQFLISFYEKMQSDKGSIPDRFSAQQFSDYHSELNMSSLELGDSALYFCASSIPTGAGEQYFGPGTRLTVT.

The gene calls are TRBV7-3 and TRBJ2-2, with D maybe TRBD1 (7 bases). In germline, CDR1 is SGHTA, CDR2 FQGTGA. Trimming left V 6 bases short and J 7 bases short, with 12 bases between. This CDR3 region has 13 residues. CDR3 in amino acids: CASRHRGGGELFF. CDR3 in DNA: TGTGCCAGCAGACACAGGGGAGGCGGGGAGCTGTTTTTT.

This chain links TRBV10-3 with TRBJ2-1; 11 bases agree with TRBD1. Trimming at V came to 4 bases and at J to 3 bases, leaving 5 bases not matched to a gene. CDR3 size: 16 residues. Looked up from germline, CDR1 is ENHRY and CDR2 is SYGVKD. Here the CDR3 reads CAISGSDRGLYNEQFF. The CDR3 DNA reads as TGTGCCATCAGTGGTTCGGACAGGGGGCTCTACAATGAGCAGTTCTTC.

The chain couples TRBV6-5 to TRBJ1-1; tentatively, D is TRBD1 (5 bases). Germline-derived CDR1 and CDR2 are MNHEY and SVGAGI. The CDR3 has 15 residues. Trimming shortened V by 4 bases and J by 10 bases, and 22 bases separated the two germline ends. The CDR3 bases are TGTGCCAGCAGTTCCACCGGGGGAGGGAACTCGGGAGCTTTCTTT. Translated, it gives CASSSTGGGNSGAFF.

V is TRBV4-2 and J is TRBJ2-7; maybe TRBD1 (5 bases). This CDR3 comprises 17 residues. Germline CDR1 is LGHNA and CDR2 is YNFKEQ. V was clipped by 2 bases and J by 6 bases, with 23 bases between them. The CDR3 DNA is TGTGCCAGCAGCCAATTCCTGGGCCTACAGGCAGCAAGCGAGCAGTACTTC. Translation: CASSQFLGLQAASEQYF.

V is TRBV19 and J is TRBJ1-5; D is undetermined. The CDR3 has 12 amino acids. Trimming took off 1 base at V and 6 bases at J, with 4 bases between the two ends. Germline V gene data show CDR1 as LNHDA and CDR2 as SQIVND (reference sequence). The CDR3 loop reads CASSIAVQPQHF. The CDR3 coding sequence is TGTGCCAGTAGTATAGCTGTTCAGCCCCAGCATTTT.

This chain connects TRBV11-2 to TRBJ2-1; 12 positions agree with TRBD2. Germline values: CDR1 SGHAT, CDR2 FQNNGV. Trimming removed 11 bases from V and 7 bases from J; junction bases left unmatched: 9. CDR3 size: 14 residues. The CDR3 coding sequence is TGTGCCTCACTAGCGGGGGGCCCCTCGAATGAGCAGTTCTTC. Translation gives CASLAGGPSNEQFF.

Written as DNA, the CDR3 is TGTGCCAGCTCGGGAGGGGGGGCCCTCTACTATGGCTACACCTTC. This sequence encodes CASSGGGALYYGYTF. V is TRBV2 and J is TRBJ1-2, with D possibly TRBD1 on 6 matching bases. This CDR3 is 15 amino acids long. In germline, CDR1 is SNHLY, CDR2 FYNNEI. V dropped 8 bases and J dropped 3 bases, with 19 bases sitting between them.

The CDR3 nucleotides read TGCAGTGTTGGACAGGGTGCGTGGGCTTTCTTT. Amino acids: CSVGQGAWAFF. The genes are TRBV20-1 and TRBJ1-1, with TRBD1 identical over 8 bases. The length of the CDR3 is 11 residues. Trimming cost V 7 bases and J 11 bases; bases outside gene matches: 9. In germline, CDR1 is DFQATT, CDR2 SNEGSKA (reference sequence).

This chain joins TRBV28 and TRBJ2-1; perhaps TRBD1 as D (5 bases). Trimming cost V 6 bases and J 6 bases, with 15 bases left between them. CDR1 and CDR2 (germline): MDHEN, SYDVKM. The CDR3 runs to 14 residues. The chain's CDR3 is CASSRSGSGNEQFF. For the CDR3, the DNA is TGTGCCAGCAGCCGGTCAGGGTCAGGCAATGAGCAGTTCTTC.

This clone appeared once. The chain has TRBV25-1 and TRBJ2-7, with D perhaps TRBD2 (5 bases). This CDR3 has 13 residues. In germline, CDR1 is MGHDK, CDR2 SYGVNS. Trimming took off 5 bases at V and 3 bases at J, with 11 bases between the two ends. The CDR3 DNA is TGTGCCAGCAGTCAACTAGGGAACTACGAGCAGTACTTC. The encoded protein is CASSQLGNYEQYF.

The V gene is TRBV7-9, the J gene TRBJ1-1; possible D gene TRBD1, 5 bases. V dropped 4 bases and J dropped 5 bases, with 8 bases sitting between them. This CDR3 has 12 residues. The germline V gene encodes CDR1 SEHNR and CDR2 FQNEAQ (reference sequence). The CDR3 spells CASSSGGTEAFF. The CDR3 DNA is TGTGCCAGCAGCTCCGGGGGAACTGAAGCTTTCTTT. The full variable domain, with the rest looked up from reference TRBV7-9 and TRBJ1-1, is DTGVSQNPRHKITKRGQNVTFRCDPISEHNRLYWYRQTLGQGPEFLTYFQNEAQLEKSRLLSDRFSAERPKGSFSTLEIQRTEQGDSAMYLCASSSGGTEAFFGQGTRLTVV.

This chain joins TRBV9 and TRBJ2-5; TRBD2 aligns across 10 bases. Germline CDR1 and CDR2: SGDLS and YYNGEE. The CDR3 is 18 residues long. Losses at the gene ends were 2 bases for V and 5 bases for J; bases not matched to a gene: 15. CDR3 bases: TGTGCCAGCAGCGTTCCAAGAGCGGGGGGGCCAGACAGGGAGACCCAGTACTTC. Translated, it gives CASSVPRAGGPDRETQYF.

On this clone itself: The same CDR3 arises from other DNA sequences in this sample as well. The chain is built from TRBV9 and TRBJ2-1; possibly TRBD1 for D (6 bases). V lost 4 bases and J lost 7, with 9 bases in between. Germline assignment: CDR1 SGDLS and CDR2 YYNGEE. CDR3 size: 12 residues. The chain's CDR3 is CASSLQGNEQFF. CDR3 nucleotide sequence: TGTGCCAGCAGCTTACAGGGAAATGAGCAGTTCTTC.

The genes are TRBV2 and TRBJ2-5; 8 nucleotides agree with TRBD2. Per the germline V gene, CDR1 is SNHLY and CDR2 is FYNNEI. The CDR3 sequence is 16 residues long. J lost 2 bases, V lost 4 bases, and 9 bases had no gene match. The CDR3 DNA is TGTGCCAGCAGTGGGGTTTTCGGGGGGGGACAAGAGACCCAGTACTTC. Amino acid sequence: CASSGVFGGGQETQYF.

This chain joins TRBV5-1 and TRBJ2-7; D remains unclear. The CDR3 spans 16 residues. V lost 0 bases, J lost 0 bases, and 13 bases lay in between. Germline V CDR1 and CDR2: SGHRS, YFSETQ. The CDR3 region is CASSLVGAPSSYEQYF. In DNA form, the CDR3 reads TGCGCCAGCAGCTTGGTTGGAGCCCCGAGCTCCTACGAGCAGTACTTC.

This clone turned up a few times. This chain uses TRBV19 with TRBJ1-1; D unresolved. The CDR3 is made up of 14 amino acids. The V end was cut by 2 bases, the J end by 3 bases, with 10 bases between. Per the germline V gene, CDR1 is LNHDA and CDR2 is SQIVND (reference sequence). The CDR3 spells CASSIWYGDTEAFF. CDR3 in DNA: TGTGCCAGTAGTATATGGTACGGGGACACTGAAGCTTTCTTT.

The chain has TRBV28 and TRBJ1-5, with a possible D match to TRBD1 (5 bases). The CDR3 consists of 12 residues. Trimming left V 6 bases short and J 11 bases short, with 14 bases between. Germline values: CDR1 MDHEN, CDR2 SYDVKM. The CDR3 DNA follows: TGTGCCAGCAGCAGACAGTTCCTGACCCAGCATTTT. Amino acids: CASSRQFLTQHF.

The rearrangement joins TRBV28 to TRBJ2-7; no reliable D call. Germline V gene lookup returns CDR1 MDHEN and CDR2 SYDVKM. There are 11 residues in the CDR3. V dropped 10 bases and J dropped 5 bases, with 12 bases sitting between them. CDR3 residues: CATLARDEQYF. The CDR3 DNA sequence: TGTGCCACCCTCGCCCGGGACGAGCAGTACTTC. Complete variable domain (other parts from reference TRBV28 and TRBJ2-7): DVKVTQSSRYLVKRTGEKVFLECVQDMDHENMFWYRQDPGLGLRLIYFSYDVKMKEKGDIPEGYSVSREKKERFSLILESASTNQTSMYLCATLARDEQYFGPGTRLTVT.

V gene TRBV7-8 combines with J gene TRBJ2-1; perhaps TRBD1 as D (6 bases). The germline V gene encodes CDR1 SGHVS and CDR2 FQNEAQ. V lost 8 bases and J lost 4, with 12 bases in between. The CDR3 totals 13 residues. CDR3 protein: CASGQDRYNEQFF. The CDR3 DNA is TGTGCCAGCGGCCAGGACAGATACAATGAGCAGTTCTTC.

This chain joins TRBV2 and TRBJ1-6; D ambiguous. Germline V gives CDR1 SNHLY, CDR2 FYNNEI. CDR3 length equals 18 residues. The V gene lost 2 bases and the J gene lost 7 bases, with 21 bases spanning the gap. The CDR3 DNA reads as TGTGCCAGCAGTGAACCGGGAATGGTTGTTACAGCAAATTCACCCCTCCACTTT. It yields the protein CASSEPGMVVTANSPLHF. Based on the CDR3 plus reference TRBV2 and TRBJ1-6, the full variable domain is EPEVTQTPSHQVTQMGQEVILRCVPISNHLYFYWYRQILGQKVEFLVSFYNNEISEKSEIFDDQFSVERPDGSNFTLKIRSTKLEDSAMYFCASSEPGMVVTANSPLHFGNGTRLTVT.

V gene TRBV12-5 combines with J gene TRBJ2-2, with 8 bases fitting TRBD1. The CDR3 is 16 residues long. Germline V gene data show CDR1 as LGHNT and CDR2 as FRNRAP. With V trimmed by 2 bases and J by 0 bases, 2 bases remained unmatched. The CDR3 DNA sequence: TGTGCTAGTGGTTTGACGACAGGGGCGAACACCGGGGAGCTGTTTTTT. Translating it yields CASGLTTGANTGELFF.

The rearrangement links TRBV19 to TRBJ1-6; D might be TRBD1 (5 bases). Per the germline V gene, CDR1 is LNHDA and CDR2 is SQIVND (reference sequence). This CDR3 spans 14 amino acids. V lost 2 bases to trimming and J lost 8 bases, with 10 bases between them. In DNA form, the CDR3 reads TGTGCCAGTAGTATAAATCCGGGGGATTCACCCCTCCACTTT. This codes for CASSINPGDSPLHF.

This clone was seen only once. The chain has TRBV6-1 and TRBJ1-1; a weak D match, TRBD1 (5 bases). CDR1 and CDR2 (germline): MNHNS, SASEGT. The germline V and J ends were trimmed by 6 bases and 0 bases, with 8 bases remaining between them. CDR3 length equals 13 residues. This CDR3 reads CASSMTVNTEAFF. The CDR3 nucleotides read TGTGCCAGCAGCATGACAGTGAACACTGAAGCTTTCTTT.

The CDR3 reads CASSLNPAGGSDTQYF. In DNA, the CDR3 is TGTGCCAGCAGCTTAAACCCAGCGGGGGGTTCGGATACGCAGTATTTT. The V call is TRBV7-2, the J call TRBJ2-3; 9 nucleotides line up with TRBD2. With 2 bases clipped from V and 6 bases from J, the junction kept 9 bases outside the gene matches. Per the germline V gene, CDR1 is SGHTA and CDR2 is FQGNSA. The CDR3 totals 16 residues.